A selection of T cell receptor beta chains follows, all from one sample in a study of PD-L1 blockade in urothelial cancer. Data came from immunoSEQ multiplex PCR; TCRdb stores just in-frame clones and leaves some out. The table has 35,000 to 40,000 clones, 90% seen once; the top ten hold around 7.7%. The sample was PBMCs, taken around atezolizumab (anti-PD-L1) treatment. The source of these receptors is a man aged 65 to 85 with urothelial cancer. Both conserved end residues are part of each CDR3. The D gene is left open where the match is weak. Not every row has a clone size; where given, it reads once, few, many or a size class.

>TRBJ1-4|16|TRBV28|NA|NA
CASSSLLPGMNEKLFF
TGTGCCAGCAGTTCGCTCCTCCCAGGGATGAATGAAAAACTGTTTTTT
>TRBJ1-3|12|TRBV9|few|NA
CASSSQGNTIYF
TGTGCCAGCAGCTCACAGGGAAACACCATATATTTT
>TRBJ1-2|15|TRBV7-8|NA|NA
CASSLREGTLHGYTF
TGTGCCAGCAGCTTAAGGGAGGGAACCCTCCATGGCTACACCTTC
>TRBJ2-7|15|TRBV2|NA|TRBD1
CASSPGQGGTYEQYF
TGTGCCAGCAGTCCGGGACAGGGTGGGACCTACGAGCAGTACTTC
>TRBJ1-2|17|TRBV4-1|NA|TRBD1
CASSQGPTLTGNYGYTF
TGCGCCAGCAGCCAAGGCCCGACCTTGACAGGGAACTATGGCTACACCTTC
>TRBJ2-7|13|TRBV29-1|NA|TRBD1
CSAKDRGVGEQYF
TGCAGCGCCAAGGACAGGGGGGTGGGCGAGCAGTACTTC
>TRBJ1-4|14|TRBV6-5|NA|TRBD1
CASSTPGGNEKLFF
TGTGCCAGCAGCACTCCAGGGGGGAATGAAAAACTGTTTTTT
>TRBJ2-7|12|TRBV29-1|few|NA
CSVSTGVVEQYF
TGCAGCGTTTCGACAGGAGTGGTCGAGCAGTACTTC
>TRBJ2-3|17|TRBV4-1|NA|NA
CASSQDGGQGIGDTQYF
TGCGCCAGCAGCCAAGACGGAGGGCAGGGAATCGGAGATACGCAGTATTTT
>TRBJ1-1|15|TRBV19|NA|TRBD1
CASSIGGTGTTEAFF
TGTGCCAGTAGTATAGGGGGGACAGGGACCACTGAAGCTTTCTTT
>TRBJ2-5|14|TRBV5-6|once|TRBD1
CASSLGAGGETQYF
TGTGCCAGCAGCTTGGGGGCAGGGGGAGAGACCCAGTACTTC
>TRBJ2-7|14|TRBV6-5|NA|TRBD1
CASSSDRDSYEQYF
TGTGCCAGCAGTTCAGACAGGGATTCCTACGAGCAGTACTTC
>TRBJ2-1|19|TRBV5-4|NA|TRBD2
CASRHTSGSRISSYNEQFF
TGTGCCAGCAGGCATACTAGCGGGAGCCGCATTAGCTCCTACAATGAGCAGTTCTTC
>TRBJ1-5|15|TRBV19|NA|TRBD1
CASSFRQGANQPQHF
TGTGCCAGTAGTTTCCGACAGGGGGCAAATCAGCCCCAGCATTTT
>TRBJ1-5|15|TRBV6-1|NA|TRBD1
CASRDGTGLNQPQHF
TGTGCCAGCCGGGATGGGACAGGGCTCAATCAGCCCCAGCATTTT
>TRBJ2-7|13|TRBV2|once|NA
CASSERTAYEQYF
TGTGCCAGCAGTGAAAGGACAGCCTACGAGCAGTACTTC
>TRBJ2-1|14|TRBV10-2|NA|NA
CASSVVSSYNEQFF
TGCGCCAGCAGTGTAGTGAGCTCCTACAATGAGCAGTTCTTC
>TRBJ2-7|13|TRBV18|NA|NA
CASSPPESYEQYF
TGTGCCAGCTCACCACCGGAGTCCTACGAGCAGTACTTC
>TRBJ2-1|15|TRBV6-5|NA|TRBD2
CASSSGLAGANEQFF
TGTGCCAGCAGTTCGGGACTAGCGGGAGCGAATGAGCAGTTCTTC
>TRBJ1-4|16|TRBV5-5|NA|NA
CASSLAAGRGLEKLFF
TGTGCCAGCAGCTTGGCCGCGGGACGAGGCCTAGAAAAACTGTTTTTT
>TRBJ1-5|16|TRBV19|NA|TRBD1
CASSNEQGVGNQPQHF
TGTGCCAGTAGTAACGAACAGGGGGTGGGCAATCAGCCCCAGCATTTT
>TRBJ1-2|13|TRBV15|NA|NA
CATSREGSYGYTF
TGTGCCACCAGCAGAGAGGGCAGCTATGGCTACACCTTC
>TRBJ2-2|13|TRBV19|NA|NA
CASSIWEWGELFF
TGTGCCAGTAGTATTTGGGAGTGGGGGGAGCTGTTTTTT
>TRBJ1-2|15|TRBV28|NA|TRBD1
CASSSPGGRYYGYTF
TGTGCCAGCAGTTCCCCAGGGGGTCGGTACTATGGCTACACCTTC
>TRBJ2-3|14|TRBV2|NA|NA
CASSVALSTDTQYF
TGTGCCAGCAGTGTGGCTCTTAGCACAGATACGCAGTATTTT
>TRBJ2-3|15|TRBV29-1|NA|TRBD2
CSGAGVAGGTDTQYF
TGCAGCGGAGCGGGAGTAGCGGGAGGCACAGATACGCAGTATTTT
>TRBJ2-7|15|TRBV7-8|NA|TRBD2
CASSYISGGTYEQYF
TGTGCCAGCAGCTATATTAGCGGGGGGACCTACGAGCAGTACTTC
>TRBJ2-2|18|TRBV27|NA|TRBD2
CASSFRVLREIGTGELFF
TGTGCCAGCAGTTTTAGGGTACTGCGGGAGATCGGAACCGGGGAGCTGTTTTTT
>TRBJ2-3|19|TRBV6-1|NA|TRBD2
CASSEVPARLAGGTDTQYF
TGTGCCAGCAGTGAAGTCCCAGCCCGTCTAGCGGGGGGCACAGATACGCAGTATTTT
>TRBJ1-2|14|TRBV9|NA|NA
CASSATGTNYGYTF
TGTGCCAGCAGCGCGACAGGCACTAACTATGGCTACACCTTC
>TRBJ2-7|12|TRBV9|NA|NA
CASSVEAGTQYF
TGTGCCAGCAGCGTAGAGGCAGGCACCCAGTACTTC
>TRBJ2-2|14|TRBV7-8|NA|TRBD1
CASSITNGQGELFF
TGTGCCAGCAGTATTACCAACGGACAGGGTGAACTGTTTTTT